The 14 T cell receptor beta chains presented below share a single source sample, sequenced in a study of beta chain features in type 1 diabetes (dated by TCRdb to about 2018). Paper-wide results and their limitations: Type 1 diabetes patients showed a moderate but significant shortening of TCRB CDR3 length in all four CD4+ subsets.

These TCRs are of unknown antigen specificity. Library preparation used the immunoSEQ multiplex PCR assay. The entire isolated RNA was reverse transcribed using the High Capacity cDNA Reverse Transcription Kit, and thus expressed TCRB transcripts were sequenced. Held by TCRdb, this immuneACCESS table contains in-frame sequences only and omits some clones. Under half of the omission traces to an unresolved V gene where checked; the cause of the rest is unknown. In all, the sample holds around 600,000 clones, and 9.5% to 15% of those were seen once. 0.095% to 0.15% of the sample rests with the top ten. Sequenced material: naive CD4+ T cells from blood. Interpreted using the paper, the cell subset or site label stands for: true naive CD4+ T cells. The receptors were sampled from a man younger than 45 with type 1 diabetes.

This clone was detected only a few times. V gene TRBV11-2 combines with J gene TRBJ1-2; 9 nucleotides match TRBD1. Germline V CDR1 and CDR2: SGHAT, FQNNGV. Losses at the gene ends were 2 bases for V and 4 bases for J; bases not matched to a gene: 5. The CDR3 length is 15 residues. This chain's CDR3 is CASSLTGQGSYGYTF. The CDR3 region has the DNA TGTGCCAGCAGCTTAACGGGACAGGGAAGCTATGGCTACACCTTC.

The chain couples TRBV7-9 to TRBJ1-4, with a tentative D call TRBD1 (5 bases). The CDR3 extends over 15 amino acids. Trimming cost V 7 bases and J 8 bases, with 20 bases left between them. Germline V gives CDR1 SEHNR, CDR2 FQNEAQ (reference sequence). The CDR3 nucleotides are TGTGCCAGCAACCATGCGAGGGGAGACGAAGAAAAACTGTTTTTT. Its protein is CASNHARGDEEKLFF.

The chain is built from TRBV11-3 and TRBJ2-7, with D unresolved. The germline gives CDR1 SGHNT, CDR2 YENEEA. The CDR3 is 16 amino acids. Trimming stripped 1 base from V and 1 base from J, with 14 bases between. CDR3 coding DNA: TGTGCCAGCAGCTTAGTGGCGTTACCAGCTTCCTACGAGCAGTACTTC. Amino acids: CASSLVALPASYEQYF.

This clone was picked up a small number of times. The chain links TRBV27 to TRBJ1-2; TRBD1 matches 9 bases. V shed 9 bases and J 2 bases; nucleotides not matched to a gene: 4. Germline V gene lookup returns CDR1 MNHEY and CDR2 SMNVEV (reference sequence). This CDR3 is 13 amino acids long. The DNA for the CDR3 is TGTGCCAGTGGACAGGGGCTAAACTATGGCTACACCTTC. Amino acid sequence: CASGQGLNYGYTF.

This clone was counted between two and nine times. The DNA for the CDR3 is TGTGCCAGCAGCATCCCGGAGGGACAGGCTAGCTCCTACAATGAGCAGTTCTTC. Translation: CASSIPEGQASSYNEQFF. The chain employs TRBV5-4 and TRBJ2-1, with 8 bases lining up with TRBD1. Germline CDR1 SGHNT, CDR2 YYREEE (reference sequence). The junction had 12 bases not matched to a gene; V was cut back by 4 bases and J by 0 bases. The CDR3 is made up of 18 amino acids.

This clone appeared a few times. This chain joins TRBV9 and TRBJ2-6; possible D gene TRBD1, 6 bases. V lost 6 bases, J lost 0 bases, and 16 bases lay in between. CDR1 and CDR2 from the germline V gene are SGDLS and YYNGEE. CDR3 length equals 17 residues. This CDR3 reads CASTPGTTLSGANVLTF. For the CDR3, the DNA is TGTGCCAGCACCCCCGGGACAACCCTCTCTGGGGCCAACGTCCTGACTTTC.

As for this clone: Other DNA sequences from this sample encode an identical CDR3 as well. The CDR3 DNA reads TGTGCCAGCAGCCCCAGGGTTCGGGAGACCCAGTACTTC. Its protein is CASSPRVRETQYF. V is TRBV27 and J is TRBJ2-5, with a possible D match to TRBD1 (5 bases). V lost 6 bases and J lost 5, with 13 bases in between. CDR3 length equals 13 residues. The germline V gene has CDR1 MNHEY and CDR2 SMNVEV (reference sequence).

The CDR3 loop reads CASSTQVVEQFF. The CDR3, as DNA: TGTGCCAGCAGCACCCAGGTGGTTGAGCAGTTCTTC. The genes are TRBV7-2 and TRBJ2-1; D gene ambiguous. Between the trimmed V and J ends, which lost 5 bases and 9 bases, there was a span of 11 bases. The CDR3 is 12 residues long. The germline CDR1 and CDR2 sequences are SGHTA and FQGNSA.

Comments on this clone: At one of its ends the junction is not consistent with the germline gene, which may arise from a read error. This chain uses TRBV11-2 with TRBJ2-3; D not certain. This CDR3 contains 10 residues. Germline V gives CDR1 SGHAT, CDR2 FQNNGV. The CDR3 loop reads CASRLDTQYF. DNA for the CDR3: TGTGCCAGCAGATTAGATACGCAGTATTTT. The full variable domain, rest sourced from reference TRBV11-2 and TRBJ2-3, is EAGVAQSPRYKIIEKRQSVAFWCNPISGHATLYWYQQILGQGPKLLIQFQNNGVVDDSQLPKDRFSAERLKGVDSTLKIQPAKLEDSAVYLCASRLDTQYFGPGTRLTVL.

This clone was seen only a few times. The rearrangement uses TRBV29-1 and TRBJ2-5; either TRBD1 or TRBD2 may fit D (5 bases each). The CDR3 spans 14 residues. The V and J ends lost 1 base and 5 bases respectively, with 14 bases between them. CDR1 is SQVTM, CDR2 ANQGSEA, per germline. As DNA, the CDR3 is TGCAGCGTTGAAGTGGGACCCGTCAGGGAGACCCAGTACTTC. As protein: CSVEVGPVRETQYF. Full variable domain (outside the CDR3, taken from reference TRBV29-1 and TRBJ2-5): SAVISQKPSRDICQRGTSLTIQCQVDSQVTMMFWYRQQPGQSLTLIATANQGSEATYESGFVIDKFPISRPNLTFSTLTVSNMSPEDSSIYLCSVEVGPVRETQYFGPGTRLLVL.

The chain has TRBV29-1 and TRBJ2-2, with D perhaps TRBD2 (6 bases). The CDR3 runs to 12 residues. CDR1 and CDR2 (germline): SQVTM, ANQGSEA. The V end was cut by 4 bases, the J end by 3 bases, with 6 bases between. CDR3 DNA sequence: TGCAGCGTTGCGGGGGACACCGGGGAGCTGTTTTTT. It specifies CSVAGDTGELFF.

The rearrangement links TRBV18 to TRBJ1-2; maybe TRBD1 (6 bases). V shed 3 bases and J shed 6 bases, with 17 bases lying between them. Germline CDR1 KGHSH, CDR2 LQKENI. This CDR3 is built from 15 residues. CDR3 residues: CASSPVMDSLNGYTF. The CDR3 nucleotides read TGTGCCAGCTCACCGGTTATGGACAGCTTGAATGGCTACACCTTC.

V and J are TRBV29-1 and TRBJ1-2, with D unresolved. Germline V gives CDR1 SQVTM, CDR2 ANQGSEA. V gave up 6 bases and J gave up 8 bases, with 16 bases separating them. This CDR3 has 12 residues. The CDR3 sequence: CSVVPPPEGYTF. CDR3 nucleotide sequence: TGCAGCGTCGTTCCTCCGCCCGAGGGCTACACCTTC.

This chain joins TRBV2 and TRBJ2-7; no reliable D call. Germline lookup yields CDR1 SNHLY and CDR2 FYNNEI. The V gene lost 6 bases and the J gene lost 3 bases, with 6 bases spanning the gap. The CDR3 extends over 11 amino acids. Here the CDR3 reads CASRPNYEQYF. As DNA, the CDR3 is TGTGCCAGCAGACCGAACTACGAGCAGTACTTC.